Presented here are 3 T cell receptor beta chains from one specimen sequenced in a study of blood T cell repertoires in COVID-19. Sequencing used immunoSEQ multiplex PCR; TCRdb keeps in-frame clones, though not all of them. The sample comprises 200,000 to 250,000 clones, about 86% of which are singletons, and 3% to 3.5% rests with the top ten. The sample was PBMCs or T cells enriched from blood (not recorded which). The receptors come from a woman in her fifties or sixties in a cohort exposed to, infected with or recovered from COVID-19 (not recorded which).

The chain carries TRBV2 and TRBJ2-7; TRBD1 matches at 7 bases. The CDR3 has 14 residues. CDR1 is SNHLY, CDR2 FYNNEI, per germline. The V segment lost 6 bases and the J segment 4 bases; nucleotides outside the gene matches: 9. The CDR3 region is CASSGTNRGYEQYF. As DNA, the CDR3 is TGTGCCAGCAGCGGAACCAACAGGGGTTACGAGCAGTACTTC.

V is TRBV3-1 (or the pseudogene TRBV3-2) and J is TRBJ2-7, with D perhaps TRBD2 (5 bases). Germline CDR1 reads LGHDT; CDR2 reads YNNKEL (reference sequence). V lost 2 bases and J lost 1, with 9 bases in between. This CDR3 comprises 14 residues. This CDR3 reads CASSQYGVSYEQYF. Here the CDR3 DNA reads TGTGCCAGCAGCCAATACGGGGTTTCCTACGAGCAGTACTTC.

The chain carries TRBV5-7 and TRBJ1-3; no firm D call. TRBV5-7 is placed among ORFs of uncertain function. The V and J ends lost 2 bases and 4 bases respectively, with 10 bases between them. The CDR3 is 14 amino acids. The CDR3 bases are TGTGCCAGCAGCTTTCCGGGGATGGGAAACACCATATATTTT. This encodes CASSFPGMGNTIYF.